This T cell receptor (beta chain) was retrieved from a study of identical twins. This clonotype was picked up a small number of times. A single record per CDR3 protein comes from TCRdb applying MiXCR to the 5' RACE reads. This table holds 200,000 to 250,000 distinct CDR3 sequences, roughly 7.5% found once. V lost 1 base and J 2 bases, leaving 10 bases between the germline ends. This CDR3 comprises 15 residues. In germline, CDR1 is MDHEN, CDR2 SYDVKM. The sample also formed part of further work on yellow fever vaccine responses in identical twins.

The chain links TRBV28 to TRBJ2-3, with D perhaps matching TRBD2 (6 bases). The sample consisted of memory (CD45RO+) T cells sorted from blood. The sequence was collected from a woman under 30 in good health. In DNA, the CDR3 is TGTGCCAGCAGTTTATTTGGGGGGTACACAGATACGCAGTATTTT. Encoded protein: CASSLFGGYTDTQYF.